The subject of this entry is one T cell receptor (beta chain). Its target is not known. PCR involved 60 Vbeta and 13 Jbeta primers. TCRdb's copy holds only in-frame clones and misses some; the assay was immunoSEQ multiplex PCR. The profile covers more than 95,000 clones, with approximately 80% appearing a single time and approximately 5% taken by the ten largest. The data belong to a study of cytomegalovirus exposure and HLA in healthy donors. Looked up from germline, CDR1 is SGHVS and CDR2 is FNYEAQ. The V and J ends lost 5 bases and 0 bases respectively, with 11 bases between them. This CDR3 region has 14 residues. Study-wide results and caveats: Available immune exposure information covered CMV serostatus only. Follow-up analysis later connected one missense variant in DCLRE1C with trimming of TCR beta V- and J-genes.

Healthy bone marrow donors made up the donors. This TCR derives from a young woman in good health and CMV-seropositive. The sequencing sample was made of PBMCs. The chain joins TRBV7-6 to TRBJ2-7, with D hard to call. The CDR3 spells CASSPRGLSYEQYF. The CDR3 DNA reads TGTGCCAGCAGCCCACGAGGCCTCTCCTACGAGCAGTACTTC.